This note documents a single T cell receptor beta chain sequence. Its antigen remains unidentified. This sample was taken from a study of cytomegalovirus exposure and HLA in healthy donors. V shed 7 bases and J 4 bases; nucleotides not matched to a gene: 5. CDR1 is SNHLY, CDR2 FYNNEI, per germline. The CDR3 runs 15 residues. General observations from the study: In a later analysis, an Asian-associated ancestry cluster reportedly showed fewer N-insertions than the 666-donor mean. A list of roughly 180 TCR beta chains associated with cytomegalovirus was given. Presence/absence analyses treated sequencing depth as roughly uniform across donors.

Use of 60 Vbeta and 13 Jbeta primers characterized the PCR. The protocol was immunoSEQ multiplex PCR, while the TCRdb copy is restricted to in-frame clones and leaves out a portion. This table has more than 150,000 clones, more than 60% appearing once. Though probably carrying unrecorded immune exposures, donors were nominally healthy at sampling. The chain uses TRBV2 and TRBJ2-2; 11 bases fit TRBD1. This receptor was taken from a woman aged 40 to 55 in good health and CMV-seropositive. Input material: PBMCs. CDR3 in DNA: TGTGCCAGCATTCCCGGGACAGGGGGCACCGGGGAGCTGTTTTTT. It codes for CASIPGTGGTGELFF.